The 19 T cell receptor beta chains below were found in one sample sequenced in a study of cytomegalovirus exposure and HLA in healthy donors (dated by TCRdb to about 2017). The library was obtained by the immunoSEQ multiplex PCR assay. The multiplex PCR relied on a mix of 60 forward primers for TCR Vbeta segments and 13 reverse primers for TCR Jbeta segments. In TCRdb, the immuneACCESS table is reduced to in-frame sequences with V and J assigned. These tables do not hold every clone; where another copy was compared, an unresolved V gene accounts for under half, and the others remain unexplained. The sample table contains some 130,000 clones; only one count was recorded for 60% to 80% of them. The ten largest clones capture approximately 1.6% of the sample. The sequenced sample was PBMCs. The receptors come from a female donor in good health and CMV-seronegative.

The chain has TRBV4-3 and TRBJ2-7, with TRBD1 identical over 9 bases. V shed 4 bases and J 5 bases; nucleotides not matched to a gene: 12. CDR3 size: 16 residues. The germline V gene has CDR1 LGHNA and CDR2 YSLEER. The CDR3 nucleotides are TGCGCCAGCAGCCGAGGACCGGGACAGGGAACCCACGAGCAGTACTTC. Residues: CASSRGPGQGTHEQYF.

The chain links TRBV2 to TRBJ2-7, with TRBD2 matching 7 bases. V lost 5 bases to trimming and J lost 2 bases; unmatched junction nucleotides: 6. Germline loops: CDR1 SNHLY, CDR2 FYNNEI. CDR3 length: 14 residues. The CDR3 loop reads CASSRSGGTYEQYF. CDR3 DNA: TGTGCCAGCAGTAGATCCGGGGGGACCTACGAGCAGTACTTC.

The rearrangement joins TRBV5-1 to TRBJ2-3, with 13 bases that match TRBD2. CDR3 length: 16 residues. The J segment lost 6 bases and the V segment lost 4 bases, leaving 8 bases of the junction unmatched. Germline V lookup: CDR1 SGHRS, CDR2 YFSETQ. The CDR3 sequence is CASSQGLAGAGDTQYF. CDR3 nucleotide sequence: TGCGCCAGCAGCCAAGGACTAGCGGGAGCGGGGGATACGCAGTATTTT.

Only a few counts were recorded for this clone. The chain combines TRBV9 with TRBJ2-2; D perhaps matches TRBD2 (6 bases). This CDR3 has 15 amino acids. Germline CDR1 is SGDLS and CDR2 is YYNGEE. Trimming stripped 0 bases from V and 5 bases from J, with 11 bases between. The CDR3 DNA follows: TGTGCCAGCAGCGTAGGGCCCGGGGGTACCGGGGAGCTGTTTTTT. This sequence encodes CASSVGPGGTGELFF.

This rearrangement joins TRBV2 to TRBJ1-3; 10 nucleotides agree with TRBD1. Losses at the gene ends were 3 bases for V and 1 base for J; bases not matched to a gene: 3. CDR1 is SNHLY and CDR2 is FYNNEI in the germline V gene. The CDR3 runs to 16 residues. The CDR3, as DNA: TGTGCCAGCAGTGATGACAGGGGGCCATCTGGAAACACCATATATTTT. Protein: CASSDDRGPSGNTIYF.

The chain joins TRBV27 to TRBJ2-1; 8 nucleotides agree with TRBD2. Per the germline V gene, CDR1 is MNHEY and CDR2 is SMNVEV (reference sequence). The CDR3 sequence is 14 residues long. Germline trimming cut 7 bases from V and 10 bases from J; bases unmatched to any gene: 12. CDR3 region: CASTSGTRVIEQFF. The CDR3 DNA is TGTGCCAGCACCTCTGGGACTAGGGTGATCGAGCAGTTCTTC.

Written as DNA, the CDR3 is TGTGCCATCAGCCCCGGACAGGGAGCTAACTATGGCTACACCTTC. This sequence encodes CAISPGQGANYGYTF. The chain employs TRBV10-3 and TRBJ1-2, with 8 bases that match TRBD1. Germline V gene sequence: CDR1 ENHRY, CDR2 SYGVKD. The length of the CDR3 is 15 residues. V gave up 6 bases and J gave up 0 bases; unmatched junction bases: 6.

The CDR3 DNA reads as TGTGCCAGCAGGGGGGACAGGGAGGGAGTGGAGAACACTGAAGCTTTCTTT. This gives the protein CASRGDREGVENTEAFF. The rearrangement joins TRBV28 to TRBJ1-1; 9 positions match TRBD1. The length of the CDR3 is 17 residues. The V gene's germline CDR1 is MDHEN and CDR2 SYDVKM. V gave up 6 bases and J gave up 1 base; unmatched junction bases: 12. Combining the CDR3 with reference TRBV28 and TRBJ1-1 gives the whole variable domain DVKVTQSSRYLVKRTGEKVFLECVQDMDHENMFWYRQDPGLGLRLIYFSYDVKMKEKGDIPEGYSVSREKKERFSLILESASTNQTSMYLCASRGDREGVENTEAFFGQGTRLTVV.

This chain uses TRBV2 with TRBJ2-7; D may be TRBD2 (6 bases). The CDR3 has 15 residues. V was pared by 5 bases and J by 0 bases, with 14 bases between. From germline, CDR1 is SNHLY and CDR2 FYNNEI. This chain's CDR3 is CASSIGGGHSYEQYF. CDR3 coding DNA: TGTGCCAGCAGTATCGGGGGAGGACACTCCTACGAGCAGTACTTC.

This clone was counted a few times. Other DNA sequences in this specimen translate into the identical CDR3. The V gene is TRBV30, the J gene TRBJ2-5, with TRBD2 as a possible D gene (6 bases). The CDR3 totals 16 residues. V lost 2 bases, J lost 3 bases, and 19 bases lay in between. CDR1 and CDR2 from the germline V gene are GTSNPN and SVGIG (reference sequence). CDR3 in amino acids: CAWSNPGLLGEETQYF. The CDR3, as DNA: TGTGCCTGGAGTAACCCAGGACTACTAGGGGAAGAGACCCAGTACTTC.

The rearrangement uses TRBV28 and TRBJ2-5; no definite D call. The DNA end is more similar to TRBJ2-7, so the J call may be wrong. The germline V gene encodes CDR1 MDHEN and CDR2 SYDVKM. The CDR3 contains 11 residues. The CDR3, as DNA: TGTGCCAGCACCTCGAGCCTCGAGCAGTACTTC. As protein: CASTSSLEQYF.

The chain employs TRBV28 and TRBJ1-5; no firm D call. CDR1 is MDHEN, CDR2 SYDVKM, per germline. This CDR3 has 15 amino acids. V shed 6 bases and J shed 5 bases, with 17 bases lying between them. This chain's CDR3 is CASSSPAEGYQPQHF. CDR3 DNA: TGTGCCAGCAGCTCCCCTGCGGAGGGCTATCAGCCCCAGCATTTT.

Only a few counts were recorded for this clone. Germline is not matched at one junction end, which may reflect a read error. The CDR3 loop is CASSQGNRGGFTGAFF. In DNA, the CDR3 is TGCGCCAGCAGCCAAGGGAACAGGGGGGGCTTTACTGGAGCTTTCTTT. V and J are TRBV4-3 and TRBJ1-1; 8 bases line up with TRBD1. Per the germline V gene, CDR1 is LGHNA and CDR2 is YSLEER. The CDR3 spans 16 residues.

The V gene is TRBV9, the J gene TRBJ2-1; 7 bases agree with TRBD1. The CDR3 length is 16 residues. V lost 0 bases and J lost 0; bases outside the gene matches: 3. Per germline, CDR1 SGDLS and CDR2 YYNGEE. In DNA form, the CDR3 reads TGTGCCAGCAGCGTAGAACCAGGGGGCTCCTACAATGAGCAGTTCTTC. Translated: CASSVEPGGSYNEQFF.

The J gene is TRBJ2-7, the V gene TRBV6-6, with D unresolved. The V gene's germline CDR1 is MNHNY and CDR2 SVGAGI (reference sequence). V gave up 2 bases and J gave up 3 bases, with 8 bases separating them. CDR3 length equals 13 residues. CDR3 region: CASSYGQLYEQYF. The CDR3 region has the DNA TGTGCCAGCAGTTACGGGCAGCTCTACGAGCAGTACTTC.

The V gene is TRBV5-4, the J gene TRBJ1-1; TRBD1 aligns across 9 bases. Germline assignment: CDR1 SGHNT and CDR2 YYREEE (reference sequence). The trim removed 2 bases at V and 0 bases at J, leaving 2 bases unmatched. This CDR3 is built from 15 residues. The CDR3 protein is CASSFRDRVNTEAFF. The CDR3 region has the DNA TGTGCCAGCAGCTTCCGGGACAGGGTGAACACTGAAGCTTTCTTT.

This clone was detected only a few times. The genes are TRBV5-6 and TRBJ1-1, with TRBD1 as a possible D gene (5 bases). V lost 4 bases, J lost 5 bases, and 15 bases lay in between. CDR1 and CDR2 (germline): SGHDT, YYEEEE. This CDR3 has 14 residues. The DNA of the CDR3 is TGTGCCAGCAGCCCTAAAGACAGAGAGACTGAAGCTTTCTTT. Protein product: CASSPKDRETEAFF.

This clone was found once. This rearrangement joins TRBV6-1 to TRBJ1-5; 10 bases fit TRBD1. The CDR3 consists of 15 residues. Trimming at V came to 3 bases and at J to 5 bases, leaving 4 bases not matched to a gene. Germline assignment: CDR1 MNHNS and CDR2 SASEGT. Written as DNA, the CDR3 is TGTGCCAGCAGTGAGTTGGGGACAGGGGATCAGCCCCAGCATTTT. Protein sequence: CASSELGTGDQPQHF.

V usage is TRBV18 and J usage is TRBJ1-5, with D possibly matching TRBD1 (5 bases). Germline CDR1 and CDR2: KGHSH and LQKENI. V lost 4 bases, J lost 3 bases, and 10 bases lay in between. This CDR3 contains 14 residues. For the CDR3, the DNA is TGTGCCAGCTCACGAGACAGTCTCAATCAGCCCCAGCATTTT. Its translation: CASSRDSLNQPQHF.